Listed below are T cell receptor beta chains from one sample, sequenced in a study of T cells in Graves' hyperthyroidism and ophthalmopathy. TCRdb itself ran the multiplex PCR reads through MiXCR, one entry per CDR3 protein. The sample holds 600,000 to 650,000 distinct CDR3 sequences, about 20% seen once. The specimen sequenced was blood. The receptors here all came from a young man with Graves' ophthalmopathy. The CDR3 runs from the conserved cysteine through the conserved F or W. The D gene is left open where the match is weak. Only some rows state a clone size, as once, few, many or a class for expanded clones.

TRBV24-1	TRBJ2-5	TRBD2	NA	TGTGCCACCAGTGACGGAGGGCTAGCGGGAGGGCCGTCCCAGTACTTC	CATSDGGLAGGPSQYF
TRBV20-1	TRBJ1-1	TRBD1	few	TGCAGTGCTCGAAAGACAGGGGCCCTGAACACTGAAGCTTTCTTT	CSARKTGALNTEAFF
TRBV28	TRBJ2-1	TRBD2	few	TGTGCCAGCTTAAGCGGGAGGGGGTATGAGCAGTTCTTC	CASLSGRGYEQFF
TRBV20-1	TRBJ1-4	NA	few	TGCAGTGCTAGACGAATGGATGAAAAACTGTTTTTT	CSARRMDEKLFF
TRBV18	TRBJ1-1	NA	few	TGTGCCAGCTCACCGTTTAGACAAACCGAGGGCACTGAAGCTTTCTTT	CASSPFRQTEGTEAFF
TRBV12-3/TRBV12-4	TRBJ2-3	NA	many	TGTGCCAGCAGTTTTCTGTCGACCAATACGCAGTATTTT	CASSFLSTNTQYF
TRBV19	TRBJ2-1	NA	NA	TGTGCCAGTAGTATAGGTCCCCGGGGGATCAATGAGCAGTTCTTC	CASSIGPRGINEQFF
TRBV9	TRBJ2-5	TRBD2	few	TGTGCCAGCAGCTCAGGGACTAGCGGGATCATGGAGACCCAGTACTTC	CASSSGTSGIMETQYF
TRBV5-5	TRBJ2-7	NA	many	TGTGCCAGCAGCCCAGACGGTTACTACGAGCAGTACTTC	CASSPDGYYEQYF
TRBV5-1	TRBJ2-1	TRBD2	NA	TGCGCCAGCAGCGTACACAGGCCGGGACTAGCGGGAGGTCCCAATGAGCAGTTCTTC	CASSVHRPGLAGGPNEQFF
TRBV28	TRBJ2-1	TRBD2	many	TGTGCCAGCAGTTTAGCGGATTTAGCGGGTTCCAATGAGCAGTTCTTC	CASSLADLAGSNEQFF
TRBV11-2	TRBJ2-1	NA	many	TGTGCCAGCAGCGCGACCCCGAATACGCCCTGGTATGAGCAGTTCTTC	CASSATPNTPWYEQFF
TRBV6-5	TRBJ1-6	TRBD1	NA	TGTGCCAGCAGTTACCGAGACAGGGGTGGTTCACCCCTCCACTTT	CASSYRDRGGSPLHF
TRBV4-1	TRBJ2-5	NA	NA	TGCGCCAGCAGCCAAGACTTGACCCAGCAAGAGACCCAGTACTTC	CASSQDLTQQETQYF
TRBV20-1	TRBJ2-2	NA	NA	TGCAGTGCACCGGGACTCCCGAGGAACACCGGGGAGCTGTTTTTT	CSAPGLPRNTGELFF
TRBV27	TRBJ2-2	TRBD2	NA	TGTGCCAGCAGTTTCCTTGGCGGGAGCACCGGGGAGCTGTTTTTT	CASSFLGGSTGELFF
TRBV5-1	TRBJ2-2	NA	NA	TGCGCCAGCAGCTTGGACCTACCCACCGGGGAGCTGTTTTTT	CASSLDLPTGELFF
TRBV28	TRBJ2-3	NA	NA	TGTGCCAGCAGTTCCTACGGGGGTAGCGCAGATACGCAGTATTTT	CASSSYGGSADTQYF
TRBV2	TRBJ2-3	NA	many	TGTGCCAGCACTACCGACTCGACTAGCACAGATACGCAGTATTTT	CASTTDSTSTDTQYF
TRBV28	TRBJ1-2	NA	few	TGTGCCAGCAGTTTATCTGTAGGGACGTATGGCTACACCTTC	CASSLSVGTYGYTF
TRBV19	TRBJ2-3	NA	NA	TGTGCCAGTAGTACACCGGGACTTAAGTCAGATACGCAGTATTTT	CASSTPGLKSDTQYF
TRBV15	TRBJ1-1	TRBD1	few	TGTGCCACCAGCAGTGGAGACAGGGTGAACACTGAAGCTTTCTTT	CATSSGDRVNTEAFF
TRBV4-2	TRBJ1-5	NA	NA	TGTGCCAGCAGCCAAGCCTTTTCCGAGGTAGGGAGTCAGCCCCAGCATTTT	CASSQAFSEVGSQPQHF
TRBV12-3/TRBV12-4	TRBJ1-5	NA	many	TGTGCCAGCAGTCCAGGGTTGAACAATCAGCCCCAGCATTTT	CASSPGLNNQPQHF
TRBV20-1	TRBJ1-5	NA	NA	TGCAGTGCCCACCCGGGACAACTCAATCAGCCCCAGCATTTT	CSAHPGQLNQPQHF
TRBV30	TRBJ1-5	NA	many	TGTGCCTGGAGTACAAGTAGCAATCAGCCCCAGCATTTT	CAWSTSSNQPQHF
TRBV20-1	TRBJ1-2	TRBD1	few	TGCAGTGGGACAGGGAAGAACTATGGCTACACCTTC	CSGTGKNYGYTF
TRBV4-1	TRBJ2-1	NA	once	TGCGCCAGCAGCCAAAGGTCGGGACGTAGCTCCTACAATGAGCAGTTCTTC	CASSQRSGRSSYNEQFF
TRBV27	TRBJ2-1	TRBD1	few	TGTGCCAGCAGTTTTACAGGGGGATACAATGAGCAGTTCTTC	CASSFTGGYNEQFF
TRBV6-1	TRBJ2-2	NA	NA	TGTGCCAGCAGGGAGAACAGGAAAAACACCGGGGAGCTGTTTTTT	CASRENRKNTGELFF
TRBV6-2/TRBV6-3	TRBJ1-2	NA	few	TGTGCCAGCAGTCCAGTAAACTATGGCTACACCTTC	CASSPVNYGYTF
TRBV12-3/TRBV12-4	TRBJ2-4	NA	many	TGTGCCAGCAGTTTACGGGGTGGCAAAAACATTCAGTACTTC	CASSLRGGKNIQYF
TRBV28	TRBJ2-7	TRBD2	many	TGTGCCAGCAGTTTTCCTAGCGGGGATTCCTACGAGCAGTACTTC	CASSFPSGDSYEQYF
TRBV7-2	TRBJ2-1	TRBD2	many	TGTGCCAGCAGCCGGACTAGCGGGAGGTCATACAATGAGCAGTTCTTC	CASSRTSGRSYNEQFF
TRBV28	TRBJ1-1	TRBD1	NA	TGTGCCAGCAGTATGACCGGGACAGGGGGAGCTTTCTTT	CASSMTGTGGAFF
TRBV7-9	TRBJ1-4	NA	NA	TGTGCCAGCAGCTTAACGGGGGGCGGGGCGCGAGAAAAACTGTTTTTT	CASSLTGGGAREKLFF
TRBV30	TRBJ2-1	TRBD1	few	TGTGCCTGGACCCCGGGACAGCAGTACAATGAGCAGTTCTTC	CAWTPGQQYNEQFF
TRBV20-1	TRBJ2-3	TRBD2	NA	TGCAGTGCTAGAGCAGGACTAGCGGGCACAGATACGCAGTATTTT	CSARAGLAGTDTQYF
TRBV7-3	TRBJ2-1	NA	few	TGTGCCAGCAGCTTACGGGGGACACTTAGCTCCTACAATGAGCAGTTCTTC	CASSLRGTLSSYNEQFF
TRBV6-1	TRBJ2-7	TRBD2	NA	TGTGCCAGCAGTACAACTAGCGGGAGGGCCGGGGAGCAGTACTTC	CASSTTSGRAGEQYF
TRBV15	TRBJ1-1	NA	many	TGTGCCACCACCGAGGGTTCGAACACTGAAGCTTTCTTT	CATTEGSNTEAFF
TRBV4-1	TRBJ2-6	NA	NA	TGCGCCAGCAGCCAATTTGCAGGGGGGTTCGGTGGGGCCAACGTCCTGACTTTC	CASSQFAGGFGGANVLTF
TRBV11-2	TRBJ1-4	NA	NA	TGTGCCAGCAGCCTCGTGCCCCAGGGTAATGAAAAACTGTTTTTT	CASSLVPQGNEKLFF
TRBV7-9	TRBJ2-5	TRBD2	many	TGTGCCAGCACCACGCTAGCGGTCCAAGAGACCCAGTACTTC	CASTTLAVQETQYF
TRBV7-2	TRBJ2-7	NA	NA	TGTGCCAGCAGCACAGGGGGGGCCTACGAGCAGTACTTC	CASSTGGAYEQYF
TRBV20-1	TRBJ1-5	TRBD1	few	TGCAGTGGCAGGACAGGGGATCAGCCCCAGCATTTT	CSGRTGDQPQHF
TRBV6-2/TRBV6-3	TRBJ2-5	NA	few	TGTGCCACCGAGGGCGTAGCAGAGACCCAGTACTTC	CATEGVAETQYF
TRBV28	TRBJ2-5	NA	NA	TGTGCCAGCAGTCCCCCCGCTCCCCCCCAAGAGACCCAGTACTTC	CASSPPAPPQETQYF
TRBV11-2	TRBJ2-1	TRBD2	NA	TGTGCCAGCAGCCCCATGACTAGCGGGAGGGCCGGCAATGAGCAGTTCTTC	CASSPMTSGRAGNEQFF
TRBV4-1	TRBJ2-2	NA	NA	TGCGCCAGCAGCCAAGTGGGGGGGCCCGGGGAGCTGTTTTTT	CASSQVGGPGELFF
TRBV6-1	TRBJ1-5	NA	NA	TGTGCCAGCAAAAAAGACAATAGCAATCAGCCCCAGCATTTT	CASKKDNSNQPQHF
TRBV2	TRBJ1-5	NA	many	TGTGCCAGCAGTGAATCAGGACCAGGTCAGCCCCAGCATTTT	CASSESGPGQPQHF
TRBV5-8	TRBJ2-7	TRBD2	NA	TGTGCCAGCAGCTTGGTACTAGCGGGACCAGTATCCGAGCAGTACTTC	CASSLVLAGPVSEQYF
TRBV20-1	TRBJ2-7	TRBD2	NA	TGCAGTGCACCGACTAGCGGGAGTGGAGAGCAGTACTTC	CSAPTSGSGEQYF
TRBV28	TRBJ1-5	NA	many	TGTGCCAGCAGTTACGGGGCAGCTAGCAATCAGCCCCAGCATTTT	CASSYGAASNQPQHF
TRBV18	TRBJ1-3	NA	NA	TGTGCCAGCTCACCAACGCAGGGGACGGGAAACACCATATATTTT	CASSPTQGTGNTIYF
TRBV7-9	TRBJ2-3	NA	NA	TGTGCCAGCAGCTTGACAGATAAGGGGGATACGCAGTATTTT	CASSLTDKGDTQYF